This T cell receptor beta chain appears in the sequencing data of a study of T cells in Graves' hyperthyroidism and ophthalmopathy. Amplification of TCR beta CDR3 regions used RNA as the template. HTBI primers drove first-round RT-PCR of the TCR CDR3. A single record per CDR3 protein comes from TCRdb applying MiXCR to the multiplex PCR reads. Among 490,000 or so distinct CDR3 sequences listed, around a fifth were seen once. The length of the CDR3 is 14 residues. With 9 bases removed from V and 4 bases from J, the gap between germline ends came to 18 bases. A Clinical Activity Score of at least 3, a NOSPECS grade of at least 4 and a duration under 3 months were recorded in the ophthalmopathy patients. PBMCs were obtained from approximately 10 ml fresh peripheral blood. As for this clonotype: Its target is not known. Given a much more abundant clone one base away, this may be a read error.

Findings of the study overall: Ophthalmopathy was identified by the model a median around 6.3 months ahead of onset. A model using 13 V-J features told ophthalmopathy apart from stable hyperthyroidism.

Sequences were obtained from blood. This receptor was identified in a woman in her 70s with Graves' ophthalmopathy. The V and J genes are TRBV12-3 or TRBV12-4 and TRBJ1-2; D unclear. The CDR3 sequence is CASAVRWFSYGYTF. CDR3 bases: TGTGCCAGTGCAGTGAGATGGTTTAGCTATGGCTACACCTTC.